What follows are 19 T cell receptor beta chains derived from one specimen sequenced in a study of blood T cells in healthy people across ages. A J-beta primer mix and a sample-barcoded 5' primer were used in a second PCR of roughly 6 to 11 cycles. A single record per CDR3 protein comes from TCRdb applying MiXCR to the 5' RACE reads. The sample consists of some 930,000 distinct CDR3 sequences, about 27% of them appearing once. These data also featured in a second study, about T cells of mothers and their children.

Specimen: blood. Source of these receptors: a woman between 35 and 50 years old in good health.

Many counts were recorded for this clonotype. CDR3 in DNA: TGTGCCAGCAGTTTAGGGCAGTTTGGCTACACCTTC. Its translation is CASSLGQFGYTF. The chain combines TRBV28 with TRBJ1-2; no clear D. The CDR3 spans 12 residues. CDR1 MDHEN and CDR2 SYDVKM come from the germline V gene. The ends were cut back, 2 bases at V and 7 bases at J, with 8 bases in the middle.

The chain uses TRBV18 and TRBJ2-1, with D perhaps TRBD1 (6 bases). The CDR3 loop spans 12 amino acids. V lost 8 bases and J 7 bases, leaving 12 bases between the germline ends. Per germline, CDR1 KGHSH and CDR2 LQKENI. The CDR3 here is CASPLTGNEQFF. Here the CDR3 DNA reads TGTGCCAGCCCACTAACAGGGAATGAGCAGTTCTTC.

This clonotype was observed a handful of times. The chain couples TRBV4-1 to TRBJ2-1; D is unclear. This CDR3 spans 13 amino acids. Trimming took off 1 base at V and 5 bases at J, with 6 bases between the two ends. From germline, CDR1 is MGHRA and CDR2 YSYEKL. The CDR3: CASSQVLDNEQFF. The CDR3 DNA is TGCGCCAGCAGCCAAGTATTGGACAATGAGCAGTTCTTC.

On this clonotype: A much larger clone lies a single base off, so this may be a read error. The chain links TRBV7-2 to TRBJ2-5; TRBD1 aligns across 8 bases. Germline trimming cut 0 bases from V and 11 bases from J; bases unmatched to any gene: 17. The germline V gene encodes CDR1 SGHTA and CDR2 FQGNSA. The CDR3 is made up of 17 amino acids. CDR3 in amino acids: CASSLARRGGQGAHQYF. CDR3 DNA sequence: TGTGCCAGCAGCTTAGCGCGGCGGGGTGGGCAGGGGGCGCATCAGTACTTC.

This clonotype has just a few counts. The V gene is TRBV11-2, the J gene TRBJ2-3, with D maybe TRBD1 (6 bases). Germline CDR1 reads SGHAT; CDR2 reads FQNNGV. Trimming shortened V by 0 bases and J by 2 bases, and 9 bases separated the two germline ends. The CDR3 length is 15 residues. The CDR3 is CASSLERTATDTQYF. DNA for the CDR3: TGTGCCAGCAGCTTAGAGAGGACAGCCACAGATACGCAGTATTTT.

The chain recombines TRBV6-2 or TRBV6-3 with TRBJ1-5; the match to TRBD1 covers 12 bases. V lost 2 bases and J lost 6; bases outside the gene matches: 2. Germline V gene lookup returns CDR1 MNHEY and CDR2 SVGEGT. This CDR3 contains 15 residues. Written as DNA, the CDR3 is TGTGCCAGCAGTTACGGGACAGGGGGCGTTCAGCCCCAGCATTTT. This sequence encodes CASSYGTGGVQPQHF.

The CDR3 region has the DNA TGTGCCAGCAGTACGACGTCCGGGACAGGGGGCGCCATATACGAGCAGTACTTC. Protein product: CASSTTSGTGGAIYEQYF. This rearrangement joins TRBV6-2 or TRBV6-3 to TRBJ2-7; 12 nucleotides agree with TRBD1. Trimming took 5 bases from V and 4 from J; bases not matched to a gene: 15. CDR3 length: 18 amino acids. Germline V lookup: CDR1 MNHEY, CDR2 SVGEGT.

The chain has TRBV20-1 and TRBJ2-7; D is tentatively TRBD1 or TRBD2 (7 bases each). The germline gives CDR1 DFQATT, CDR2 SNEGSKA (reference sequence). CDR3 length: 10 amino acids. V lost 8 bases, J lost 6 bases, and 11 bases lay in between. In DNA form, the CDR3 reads TGCAGTCAGGGGGGGCTCGAGCAGTACTTC. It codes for CSQGGLEQYF.

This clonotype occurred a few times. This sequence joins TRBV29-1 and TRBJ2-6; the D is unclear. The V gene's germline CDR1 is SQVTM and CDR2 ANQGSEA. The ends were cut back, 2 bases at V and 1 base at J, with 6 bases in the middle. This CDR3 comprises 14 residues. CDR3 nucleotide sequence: TGCAGCGTTGAAAGGGCGTCTGGGGCCAACGTCCTGACTTTC. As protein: CSVERASGANVLTF.

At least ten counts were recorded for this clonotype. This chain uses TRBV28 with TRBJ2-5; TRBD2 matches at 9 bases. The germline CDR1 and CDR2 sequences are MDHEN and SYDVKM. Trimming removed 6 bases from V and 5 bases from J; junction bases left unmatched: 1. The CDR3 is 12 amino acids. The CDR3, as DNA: TGTGCCAGCAGGGGACTAGCCGAGACCCAGTACTTC. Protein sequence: CASRGLAETQYF. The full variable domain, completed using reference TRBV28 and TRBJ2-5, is DVKVTQSSRYLVKRTGEKVFLECVQDMDHENMFWYRQDPGLGLRLIYFSYDVKMKEKGDIPEGYSVSREKKERFSLILESASTNQTSMYLCASRGLAETQYFGPGTRLLVL.

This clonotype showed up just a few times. The CDR3 DNA reads TGTGCCAGCAGTGATGTAGGTTTTAATGGCTACACCTTC. Its translation: CASSDVGFNGYTF. V and J are TRBV2 and TRBJ1-2, with no clear D. Trimming took 3 bases from V and 6 from J, leaving 11 bases between them. Germline V gives CDR1 SNHLY, CDR2 FYNNEI. CDR3 length: 13 amino acids.

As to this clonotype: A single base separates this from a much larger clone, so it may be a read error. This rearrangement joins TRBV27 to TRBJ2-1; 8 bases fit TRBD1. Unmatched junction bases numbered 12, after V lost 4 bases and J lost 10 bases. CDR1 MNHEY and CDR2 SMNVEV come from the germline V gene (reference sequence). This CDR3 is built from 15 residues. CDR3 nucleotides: TGTGCCAGCAGTTCACAAATTGACAGGGGAGGCGAGCAGTTCTTC. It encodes CASSSQIDRGGEQFF.

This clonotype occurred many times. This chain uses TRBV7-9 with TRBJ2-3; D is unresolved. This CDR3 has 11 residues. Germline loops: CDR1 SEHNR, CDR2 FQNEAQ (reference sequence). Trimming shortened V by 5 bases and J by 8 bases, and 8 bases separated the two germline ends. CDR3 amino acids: CASSPQLTQYF. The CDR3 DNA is TGTGCCAGCAGCCCACAACTTACGCAGTATTTT. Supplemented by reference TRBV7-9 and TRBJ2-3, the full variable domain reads DTGVSQNPRHKITKRGQNVTFRCDPISEHNRLYWYRQTLGQGPEFLTYFQNEAQLEKSRLLSDRFSAERPKGSFSTLEIQRTEQGDSAMYLCASSPQLTQYFGPGTRLTVL.

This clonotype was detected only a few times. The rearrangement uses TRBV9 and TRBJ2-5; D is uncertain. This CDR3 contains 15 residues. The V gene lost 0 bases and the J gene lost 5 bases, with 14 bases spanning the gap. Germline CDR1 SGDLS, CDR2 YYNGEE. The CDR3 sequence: CASSVGYTWVETQYF. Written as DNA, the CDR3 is TGTGCCAGCAGCGTAGGGTACACCTGGGTGGAGACCCAGTACTTC.

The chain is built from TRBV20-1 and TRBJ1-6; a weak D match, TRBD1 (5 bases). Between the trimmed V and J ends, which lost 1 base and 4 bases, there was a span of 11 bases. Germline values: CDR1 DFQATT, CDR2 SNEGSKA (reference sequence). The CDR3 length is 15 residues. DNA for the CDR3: TGCAGTGCTAGAGCCCGGGGGATATATAATTCACCCCTCCACTTT. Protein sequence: CSARARGIYNSPLHF.

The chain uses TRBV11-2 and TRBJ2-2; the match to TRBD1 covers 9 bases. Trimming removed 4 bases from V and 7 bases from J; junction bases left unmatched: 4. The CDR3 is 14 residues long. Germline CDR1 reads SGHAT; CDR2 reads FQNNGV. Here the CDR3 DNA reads TGTGCCAGCAGCTCACAGGGGGCCGGCGGGGAGCTGTTTTTT. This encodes CASSSQGAGGELFF.

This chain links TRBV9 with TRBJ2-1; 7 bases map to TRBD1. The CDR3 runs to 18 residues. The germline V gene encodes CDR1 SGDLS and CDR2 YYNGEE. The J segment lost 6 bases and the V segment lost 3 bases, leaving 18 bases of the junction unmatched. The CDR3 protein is CASSAHPSRDRKGNEQFF. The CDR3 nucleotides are TGTGCCAGCAGCGCTCACCCCAGCCGGGACAGAAAGGGCAATGAGCAGTTCTTC.

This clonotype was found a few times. The CDR3 DNA is TGTGCCAGCAGCGTAAAATGGGGCACTGAAGCTTTCTTT. Its protein product is CASSVKWGTEAFF. The chain combines TRBV9 with TRBJ1-1; the D is unclear. Germline V gene sequence: CDR1 SGDLS, CDR2 YYNGEE. This CDR3 spans 13 amino acids. Trimming left V 1 base short and J 4 bases short, with 8 bases between.

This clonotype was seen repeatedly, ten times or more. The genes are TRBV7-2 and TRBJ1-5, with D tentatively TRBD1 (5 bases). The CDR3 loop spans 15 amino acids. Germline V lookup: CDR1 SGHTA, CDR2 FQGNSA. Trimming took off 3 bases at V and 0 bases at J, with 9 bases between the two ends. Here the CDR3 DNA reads TGTGCCAGCAGCTTGGTTAGGGGTAGCAATCAGCCCCAGCATTTT. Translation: CASSLVRGSNQPQHF.